The 3 T cell receptor beta chains below come from one sample, sequenced in a study of spatial heterogeneity in lung cancer. Study-level points and caveats: The number of expanded tumor alpha and beta chains correlated with mutation number.

One entry per CDR3 protein results from TCRdb running MiXCR on the 5' RACE reads. The repertoire holds several thousand distinct CDR3 sequences, with about 13% as singletons. For these TCRs, the target antigens are not known. Time point described: sample taken at primary tumor resection. The specimen was lung tumor tissue, collected at surgery. Every receptor here comes from a male donor with early-stage non-small cell lung cancer.

This clonotype was observed at least ten times. J is TRBJ2-1 and V is TRBV5-1; TRBD2 aligns across 9 bases. Germline V lookup: CDR1 SGHRS, CDR2 YFSETQ. CDR3 size: 16 residues. V lost 4 bases and J lost 8; bases outside the gene matches: 13. The CDR3 region has the DNA TGCGCCAGCAGCCCGGGACTAGCAAAAAGGGGGGATGAGCAGTTCTTC. Translating gives CASSPGLAKRGDEQFF.

This clonotype is medium-sized (0.01 to 0.1%) in the sample. The genes are TRBV6-1 and TRBJ1-1; 11 bases align to TRBD1. CDR1 MNHNS and CDR2 SASEGT come from the germline V gene. With 8 bases clipped from V and 5 bases from J, the junction kept 10 bases outside the gene matches. The CDR3 covers 15 residues. The CDR3 nucleotides read TGTGCCAGCTCTTGGACAGGGGGCGCGGAGACTGAAGCTTTCTTT. The encoded protein is CASSWTGGAETEAFF.

This clonotype was picked up many times. V and J are TRBV27 and TRBJ2-6; D not certain. The CDR3 has 17 amino acids. Germline V CDR1 and CDR2: MNHEY, SMNVEV (reference sequence). V was clipped by 1 base and J by 3 bases, with 13 bases between them. The CDR3 sequence: CASSLYPGSGGANVLTF. The CDR3 nucleotides are TGTGCCAGCAGTTTATACCCGGGCTCGGGTGGGGCCAACGTCCTGACTTTC.